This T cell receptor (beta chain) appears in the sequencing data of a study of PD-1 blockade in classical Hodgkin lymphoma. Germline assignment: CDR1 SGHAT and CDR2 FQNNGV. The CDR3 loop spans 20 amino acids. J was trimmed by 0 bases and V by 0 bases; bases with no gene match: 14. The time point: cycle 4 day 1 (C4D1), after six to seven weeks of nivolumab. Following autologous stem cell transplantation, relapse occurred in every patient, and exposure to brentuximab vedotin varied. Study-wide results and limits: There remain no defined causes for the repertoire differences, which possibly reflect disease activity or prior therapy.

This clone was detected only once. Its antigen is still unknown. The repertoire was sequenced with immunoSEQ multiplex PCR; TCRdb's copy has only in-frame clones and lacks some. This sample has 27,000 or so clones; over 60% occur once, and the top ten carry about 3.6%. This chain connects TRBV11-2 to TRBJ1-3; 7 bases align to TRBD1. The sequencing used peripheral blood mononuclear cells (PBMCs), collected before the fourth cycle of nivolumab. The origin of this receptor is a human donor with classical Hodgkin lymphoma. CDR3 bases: TGTGCCAGCAGCTTAGATCTTACAGGGGAGAGAAGTAGCTCTGGAAACACCATATATTTT. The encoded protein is CASSLDLTGERSSSGNTIYF.